This T cell receptor beta chain was captured by sequencing in a study of PD-1 blockade in classical Hodgkin lymphoma. General study findings and limits: According to reports, newly diagnosed patients had lower baseline TCR diversity than healthy donors, and relapsed/refractory patients had lower baseline TCR diversity still.

As for this clone: No antigen is known for it.

Profiled with immunoSEQ multiplex PCR; TCRdb holds only in-frame clones, not every one. The sample includes about 30,000 clones, less than 80% seen only once; the top ten take 3.3%. Germline loops: CDR1 MNHEY, CDR2 SMNVEV (reference sequence). CDR3 length: 15 residues. V trimming: 4 bases; J trimming: 5 bases; junction bases outside the gene matches: 7. Every single patient, without exception, relapsed after autologous stem cell transplantation, and brentuximab vedotin exposure varied. The sample in question was peripheral blood mononuclear cells (PBMCs), obtained before the second cycle of nivolumab. The clonotype was recovered from a human donor with classical Hodgkin lymphoma. The chain employs TRBV27 and TRBJ2-2; 7 nucleotides agree with TRBD1. This CDR3 reads CASSYLQGWTGELFF. DNA of the CDR3: TGTGCCAGCAGTTACCTACAGGGGTGGACCGGGGAGCTGTTTTTT.